A single sample gave rise to the 21 T cell receptor beta chains below, sequenced in a study of Graves' ophthalmopathy and Graves' hyperthyroidism. Researchers took RNA transcripts and amplified TCR beta CDR3 regions from them. Following a first-round RT-PCR that used HTBI primers, a second-round multiplex PCR was carried out. Via MiXCR, TCRdb re-called the multiplex PCR reads, giving one row per CDR3 protein. The sample holds around 590,000 distinct CDR3 sequences, under 40% seen once. Sequencing used peripheral blood or thyroid tissue (not recorded which). These receptors all come from an adult man with Graves' hyperthyroidism.

There are many counts of this clonotype. This chain joins TRBV6-6 and TRBJ1-2, with 7 bases aligning to TRBD1. The germline CDR1 and CDR2 sequences are MNHNY and SVGAGI (reference sequence). The junction had 4 bases not matched to a gene; V was cut back by 2 bases and J by 4 bases. The CDR3 is made up of 14 amino acids. The CDR3 region has the DNA TGTGCCAGCAGTTACGGACAGGCGAGCTATGGCTACACCTTC. This encodes CASSYGQASYGYTF.

This clonotype has at least ten counts. CDR3 loop: CASSDLPPYGYTF. The DNA for the CDR3 is TGTGCCAGCAGTGATTTGCCTCCATATGGCTACACCTTC. V and J are TRBV2 and TRBJ1-2; D gene ambiguous. Germline V lookup: CDR1 SNHLY, CDR2 FYNNEI. The CDR3 is made up of 13 amino acids. Trimming removed 3 bases from V and 5 bases from J, with 10 bases in between.

Ten or more counts support this clonotype. V is TRBV20-1 and J is TRBJ2-5; D gene ambiguous. Germline CDR1 reads DFQATT; CDR2 reads SNEGSKA (reference sequence). CDR3 size: 10 residues. V was shortened by 5 bases and J by 1 base, with 2 bases between the two germline ends. CDR3 amino acids: CSAAQETQYF. As DNA, the CDR3 is TGCAGTGCTGCCCAAGAGACCCAGTACTTC.

Remarks on this clonotype: Germline and junction disagree at one end, which may indicate a read error. The chain joins TRBV28 to TRBJ2-5, with 9 bases matching TRBD1. Per the germline V gene, CDR1 is MDHEN and CDR2 is SYDVKM. CDR3 length equals 15 residues. The CDR3: CASSFGQGIQETQYF. For the CDR3, the DNA is TGTGCCAGCAGTTTTGGACAGGGGATCCAAGAGACTCAGTACTTC. Full variable domain (outside the CDR3, taken from reference TRBV28 and TRBJ2-5): DVKVTQSSRYLVKRTGEKVFLECVQDMDHENMFWYRQDPGLGLRLIYFSYDVKMKEKGDIPEGYSVSREKKERFSLILESASTNQTSMYLCASSFGQGIQETQYFGPGTRLLVL.

This chain links TRBV5-5 with TRBJ2-5, with D hard to call. Germline V gene lookup returns CDR1 SGHKS and CDR2 YYEKEE (reference sequence). Trimming removed 3 bases from V and 2 bases from J, with 14 bases in between. This CDR3 has 15 amino acids. The CDR3 reads CASSSLRYRQETQYF. The CDR3 DNA follows: TGTGCCAGCAGCTCCCTCAGGTACCGACAAGAGACCCAGTACTTC.

This clonotype was counted only a few times. V is TRBV7-9 and J is TRBJ2-7; possibly TRBD1 for D (7 bases). CDR1 and CDR2 from the germline V gene are SEHNR and FQNEAQ (reference sequence). The CDR3 is 15 residues long. V was cut by 6 bases and J by 3 bases, with 18 bases left in between. CDR3: CASSYAGQRYYEQYF. Written as DNA, the CDR3 is TGTGCCAGCAGTTACGCGGGACAGAGGTACTACGAGCAGTACTTC.

The rearrangement uses TRBV2 and TRBJ2-2; TRBD1 agrees at 7 bases. Germline-derived CDR1 and CDR2 are SNHLY and FYNNEI. With 4 bases clipped from V and 9 bases from J, the junction kept 8 bases outside the gene matches. The CDR3 totals 14 residues. The CDR3 nucleotides are TGTGCCAGCAGTGGTAAAGGGGGCCAGAGGGAGCTGTTTTTT. It specifies CASSGKGGQRELFF.

This clonotype was detected ten times or more. The chain is built from TRBV7-2 and TRBJ2-2; TRBD2 matches at 14 bases. The germline V gene has CDR1 SGHTA and CDR2 FQGNSA. V trimming: 4 bases; J trimming: 2 bases; junction bases outside the gene matches: 12. The CDR3 is made up of 20 amino acids. In DNA, the CDR3 is TGTGCCAGCAGCTACCGGGGACTAGCGGGGGCGCGTCCTAACACCGGGGAGCTGTTTTTT. Residues: CASSYRGLAGARPNTGELFF. The full variable domain, rest sourced from reference TRBV7-2 and TRBJ2-2, is GAGVSQSPSNKVTEKGKDVELRCDPISGHTALYWYRQSLGQGLEFLIYFQGNSAPDKSGLPSDRFSAERTGGSVSTLTIQRTQQEDSAVYLCASSYRGLAGARPNTGELFFGEGSRLTVL.

This clonotype was detected ten times or more. This chain joins TRBV9 and TRBJ2-2; D not certain. The V gene's germline CDR1 is SGDLS and CDR2 YYNGEE. V was pared by 4 bases and J by 1 base, with 2 bases between. The CDR3 length is 12 residues. Here the CDR3 reads CASSMNTGELFF. The CDR3, as DNA: TGTGCCAGCAGCATGAACACCGGGGAGCTGTTTTTT.

This clonotype was counted ten times or more. The junction differs from germline at one of its ends, possibly a read error. The chain has TRBV5-1 and TRBJ2-5; the D is unclear. The CDR3 spans 11 residues. The V gene's germline CDR1 is SGHRS and CDR2 YFSETQ. The CDR3 nucleotides read TGTGCCAGCAGCTTACGGGAGACCCAGTACTTC. The encoded protein is CASSLRETQYF.

This clonotype occurred once. J is TRBJ2-6 and V is TRBV7-8; D unclear. V was cut by 1 base and J by 3 bases, with 4 bases left in between. This CDR3 has 14 residues. CDR1 SGHVS and CDR2 FQNEAQ come from the germline V gene. The CDR3 sequence is CASSLVFGANVLTF. The CDR3 DNA sequence: TGTGCCAGCAGCTTAGTATTTGGGGCCAACGTCCTGACTTTC.

In this sample, this clonotype turned up many times. CDR3 protein: CSARSGRGTSRGYGYTF. In DNA form, the CDR3 reads TGCAGTGCTAGATCCGGCAGGGGGACTTCTCGCGGCTATGGCTACACCTTC. The V and J genes are TRBV20-1 and TRBJ1-2; 7 bases are a match to TRBD1. The ends lost 2 bases at V and 4 bases at J; junction bases unmatched: 16. Germline V gene data show CDR1 as DFQATT and CDR2 as SNEGSKA (reference sequence). There are 17 residues in the CDR3.

Notes on this clonotype: The germline gene is not matched at one end of the junction; a read error may be the cause. The chain employs TRBV5-1 and TRBJ1-5; D call uncertain. The germline V gene encodes CDR1 SGHRS and CDR2 YFSETQ. This CDR3 has 16 amino acids. The CDR3 spells CASSLSVGDGNQPQHF. The DNA for the CDR3 is TGTGCCAGCAGTTTATCGGTGGGCGACGGCAATCAGCCCCAGCATTTT.

The rearrangement links TRBV6-5 to TRBJ1-5, with TRBD1 identical over 12 bases. The germline CDR1 and CDR2 sequences are MNHEY and SVGAGI. This CDR3 has 16 residues. Losses at the gene ends were 5 bases for V and 5 bases for J; bases not matched to a gene: 7. CDR3 in DNA: TGTGCCAGCAGTAAACCGGGACAGGGGGCCGATCAGCCCCAGCATTTT. It is translated as CASSKPGQGADQPQHF.

This clonotype was recorded at least ten times. The V call is TRBV6-5, the J call TRBJ2-5, with D perhaps TRBD2 (5 bases). Trimming removed 2 bases at V and 4 bases at J, with 5 bases between. The germline gives CDR1 MNHEY, CDR2 SVGAGI. The CDR3 runs to 12 residues. Here the CDR3 reads CASSYRGETQYF. CDR3 coding DNA: TGTGCCAGCAGTTACCGGGGAGAGACCCAGTACTTC.

The chain has TRBV18 and TRBJ2-7, with 7 nucleotides matching TRBD2. Trimming cost V 4 bases and J 6 bases; bases outside gene matches: 6. The germline V gene has CDR1 KGHSH and CDR2 LQKENI. CDR3 length: 13 amino acids. The CDR3 sequence is CASSLSSGFEQYF. DNA of the CDR3: TGTGCCAGCTCACTGTCTAGCGGATTCGAGCAGTACTTC.

Comments on this clonotype: The germline gene is not matched at one end of the junction; a read error may be the cause. J is TRBJ1-5 and V is TRBV20-1; D call uncertain. CDR1 is DFQATT and CDR2 is SNEGSKA in the germline V gene (reference sequence). The CDR3 loop spans 12 amino acids. CDR3 sequence (DNA): TGCAGCGCTAGAGGTCTCAGTCAGCCCCAGCATTTT. The encoded protein is CSARGLSQPQHF.

This clonotype was seen ten or more times. This chain joins TRBV12-3 or TRBV12-4 and TRBJ1-4, with 7 bases lining up with TRBD1. V lost 5 bases and J lost 0; bases outside the gene matches: 0. The CDR3 spans 14 residues. DNA for the CDR3: TGTGCCAGCAGTCAGGGGGCAACTAATGAAAAACTGTTTTTT. It yields the protein CASSQGATNEKLFF.

This clonotype has just one count. The junction differs from germline at one of its ends, possibly a read error. The V gene is TRBV20-1, the J gene TRBJ1-5, with D perhaps matching TRBD1 (6 bases). Germline V CDR1 and CDR2: DFQATT, SNEGSKA (reference sequence). This CDR3 has 13 residues. In nucleotides, the CDR3 is TGCAGTACTAGAGAGGGGGGGATGGGCAATCAGCATTTT. It specifies CSTREGGMGNQHF.

This chain joins TRBV5-5 and TRBJ2-7; 9 bases fit TRBD1. Germline values: CDR1 SGHKS, CDR2 YYEKEE (reference sequence). CDR3 size: 16 residues. V lost 7 bases and J lost 5; bases outside the gene matches: 16. The CDR3: CASSPTAGTGPHEQYF. The CDR3 DNA follows: TGTGCCAGCTCACCAACTGCCGGGACAGGGCCCCACGAGCAGTACTTC.

The rearrangement joins TRBV20-1 to TRBJ1-5; D not resolved. Germline V gene lookup returns CDR1 DFQATT and CDR2 SNEGSKA (reference sequence). Deletions cut 4 bases from V and 11 bases from J, with 18 bases between. This CDR3 is built from 13 residues. CDR3 loop: CSATRLARETQHF. The CDR3 DNA reads TGCAGTGCTACCCGACTAGCACGGGAGACCCAGCATTTT.